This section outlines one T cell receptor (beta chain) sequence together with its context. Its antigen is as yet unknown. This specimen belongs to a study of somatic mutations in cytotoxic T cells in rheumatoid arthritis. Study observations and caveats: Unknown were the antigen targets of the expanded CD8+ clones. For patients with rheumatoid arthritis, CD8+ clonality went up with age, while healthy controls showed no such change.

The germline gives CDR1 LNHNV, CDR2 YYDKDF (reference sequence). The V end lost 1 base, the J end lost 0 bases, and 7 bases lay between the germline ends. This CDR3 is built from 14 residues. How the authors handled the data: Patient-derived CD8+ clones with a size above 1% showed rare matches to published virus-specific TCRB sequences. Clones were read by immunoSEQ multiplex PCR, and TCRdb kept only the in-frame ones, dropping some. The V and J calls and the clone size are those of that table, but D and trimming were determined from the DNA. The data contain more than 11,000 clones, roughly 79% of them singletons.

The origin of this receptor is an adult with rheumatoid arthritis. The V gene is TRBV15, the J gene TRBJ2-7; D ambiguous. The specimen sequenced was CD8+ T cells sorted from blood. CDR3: CATSRGVASYEQYF. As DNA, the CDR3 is TGTGCCACCAGCAGAGGGGTAGCCTCCTACGAGCAGTACTTC.